This T cell receptor (beta chain) derives from a study of blood T cell repertoires in COVID-19. Study-wide background: Both acute and convalescent COVID-19 samples were obtained from the United States, Italy and Spain. PBMCs, B-cell-depleted T cells, or T cells were the source of the cDNA or gDNA that made up the material.

CDR3 size: 13 residues. Germline V gives CDR1 LNHDA, CDR2 SQIVND (reference sequence). V was pared by 3 bases and J by 4 bases, with 9 bases between. In the study's own analysis: Estimated nucleated cell counts came from reference gene primer amplification. The repertoire was sequenced with immunoSEQ multiplex PCR; TCRdb's copy has only in-frame clones and lacks some. For V, J and clone size, that table is used; D and trimming come from the DNA. The sample shows 40,000 to 55,000 clones, approximately 91% of them seen only once. This clone was detected only once. The chain is built from TRBV19 and TRBJ1-2; no reliable D call. What was sequenced was peripheral blood. This receptor was obtained from a man aged 50 or older with active COVID-19. CDR3 in amino acids: CASSMGTSYGYTF. In DNA form, the CDR3 reads TGTGCCAGTAGTATGGGCACCAGCTATGGCTACACCTTC. The whole variable domain, filled in from reference TRBV19 and TRBJ1-2, reads DGGITQSPKYLFRKEGQNVTLSCEQNLNHDAMYWYRQDPGQGLRLIYYSQIVNDFQKGDIAEGYSVSREKKESFPLTVTSAQKNPTAFYLCASSMGTSYGYTFGSGTRLTVV.